This TCR beta chain was sequenced in a study of identical twins. Unique molecular identifiers were in the cDNA, with template-switch universal primer binding. TCRdb reprocessed the 5' RACE reads with MiXCR, giving one entry per CDR3 protein. The sample holds roughly 700,000 distinct CDR3 sequences, more than 6.5% seen once. General observations from the study: Not following the same donors, the study drew its conclusions from cross-sectional statistical analysis. In cord blood, abundant beta clonotypes had fewer insertions; memory showed no trend.

The length of the CDR3 is 16 residues. Trimming removed 0 bases at V and 4 bases at J, with 16 bases between. The germline V gene encodes CDR1 SGDLS and CDR2 YYNGEE. About this clonotype: The antigen remains unidentified.

With no exceptions, donors were healthy Caucasians. These data were likewise used in another study, on yellow fever vaccine responses in identical twins.

This chain links TRBV9 with TRBJ1-1, with TRBD1 as a possible D gene (6 bases). This sequence originates from a woman under 30 in good health. Sample: PBMCs. This chain's CDR3 is CASSVAGRGHGTEAFF. The DNA for the CDR3 is TGTGCCAGCAGCGTAGCAGGACGGGGGCACGGCACTGAAGCTTTCTTT.